These T cell receptor beta chains were read from a single sample in a study of blood T cells in healthy people across ages. From the 5' RACE reads, TCRdb called clonotypes with MiXCR, one entry per CDR3 protein. In the table there are around 2 million distinct CDR3 sequences, more than 35% of which are singletons. The material sequenced was blood. Receptors originate from a human donor in good health. Both conserved end residues are part of each CDR3. A D gene is named only where the DNA matches it firmly. Where a row states a size, it is once, few, many or the class of an expanded clone; other rows omit it.

CDR3 length	V gene	D gene	J gene	clone size	CDR3 DNA	CDR3 protein
16	TRBV5-1	-	TRBJ2-6	-	TGCGCCAGCAGCCCGGTCTGGAGCTCTGGGGCCAACGTCCGGACTTTC	CASSPVWSSGANVRTF
17	TRBV6-1	-	TRBJ1-5	few	TGTGCCAGCAGAAGGGCCGGGACACTTTATAGCAATCAGCCCCAGCATTTT	CASRRAGTLYSNQPQHF
16	TRBV5-1	TRBD1	TRBJ2-7	few	TGCGCCAGCAGCATGAGCTCCGGGACAGTGATCTACGAGCAGTACTTC	CASSMSSGTVIYEQYF
16	TRBV28	TRBD1	TRBJ2-7	many	TGTGCCAGCAGTTCCCCCCGGACAGGGTTCCCCTACGAGCAGTACTTC	CASSSPRTGFPYEQYF
14	TRBV4-1	TRBD1	TRBJ2-2	once	TGCGCCAGCAGCCAGGACAGGATTGCCGGGGAGCTGTTTTTT	CASSQDRIAGELFF
15	TRBV4-3	TRBD2	TRBJ2-7	-	TGCGCCAGCAGCCACTTACTAGCGGGATCCTACGAGCAGTACTTC	CASSHLLAGSYEQYF
15	TRBV7-2	-	TRBJ1-4	-	TGTGCCAGCAGCTCAGGCGACAGTCTTAATGAAAAACTGTTTTTT	CASSSGDSLNEKLFF
13	TRBV2	-	TRBJ2-4	few	TGTGCCAGCAGTGTTGGAGGGGCGAGCATTCAGTACTTC	CASSVGGASIQYF
15	TRBV7-6	-	TRBJ2-7	many	TGTGCCAGCAGCCCAGGGAGCGGGCCTTCCTACGAGCAGTACTTC	CASSPGSGPSYEQYF
17	TRBV10-3	TRBD1	TRBJ1-4	few	TGTGCCATCAGTGAAGAGGGACAGGGGGCTCTTTGGGAAAAACTGTTTTTT	CAISEEGQGALWEKLFF
13	TRBV6-5	-	TRBJ2-5	-	TGTGCCAGCAGTTTCCCAGCACAAGAGACCCAGTACTTC	CASSFPAQETQYF
12	TRBV7-3	TRBD2	TRBJ2-4	-	TGTGCCAGCAGCTTAAGGGGGGGCATTCAGTACTTC	CASSLRGGIQYF
14	TRBV7-8	TRBD1	TRBJ2-1	-	TGTGCCAGCAGCTTAGAGGGACAGGGGTATGAGCAGTTCTTC	CASSLEGQGYEQFF
13	TRBV20-1	-	TRBJ2-4	-	TGCAGTGCTTTCGAGACTAACAAAAACATTCAGTACTTC	CSAFETNKNIQYF
14	TRBV7-7	TRBD1	TRBJ2-1	few	TGTGCCAGCAGCAGATTTACAGGGGACAATGAGCAGTTCTTC	CASSRFTGDNEQFF
14	TRBV3-1	-	TRBJ2-4	-	TGTGCCAGCAGCCAGGGGGGCCCCTCGGGTGAGCAGTACTTC	CASSQGGPSGEQYF
14	TRBV5-1	-	TRBJ2-7	few	TGCGCCAGCAGCACCGGACAGTCCATGTACGAGCAGTACTTC	CASSTGQSMYEQYF
12	TRBV7-9	-	TRBJ2-3	-	TGTGCCAGCATTGGGCCCACAGATACGCAGTATTTT	CASIGPTDTQYF
15	TRBV4-2	TRBD1	TRBJ1-5	-	TGTGCCAGCAGCCAGTCGGAGGGGGCCTTACAGCCCCAGCATTTT	CASSQSEGALQPQHF
13	TRBV5-1	-	TRBJ2-5	few	TGCGCCAGCAGCAGCGACGGGGAAGAGACCCAGTACTTC	CASSSDGEETQYF
10	TRBV29-1	-	TRBJ1-2	-	TGCAGCGTATTGGACTATGGCTACACCTTC	CSVLDYGYTF
14	TRBV30	-	TRBJ1-5	-	TGTGCCTGGAGGGATCAGGGGCTCCTCCAGCCCCAGCATTTT	CAWRDQGLLQPQHF
15	TRBV24-1	TRBD2	TRBJ2-1	-	TGTGCCACCGGGGGCCTAGCGGGGGGACAGAATGAGCAGTTCTTC	CATGGLAGGQNEQFF
13	TRBV15	-	TRBJ2-1	few	TGTGCCACCAGCCCCCTTGATCTGAATGAGCAGTTCTTC	CATSPLDLNEQFF
15	TRBV5-6	-	TRBJ1-2	-	TGTGCCAGCAGCTTGGCGGGGGGGCTTGGCTATGGCTACACCTTC	CASSLAGGLGYGYTF
12	TRBV9	-	TRBJ1-6	-	TGTGCCAGCAGCGTGGGCGTCCCACCCCTCCACTTT	CASSVGVPPLHF
14	TRBV6-5	-	TRBJ2-6	few	TGTGCCAGCAAAGACCGGATGGGGGCCAACGTCCTGACTTTC	CASKDRMGANVLTF
15	TRBV21-1	-	TRBJ2-1	-	TGTGCCAGCAGCATTTCGGACGGACCTTCCTGCGTGCAGTTCTTC	CASSISDGPSCVQFF
14	TRBV5-1	-	TRBJ1-1	-	TGCGCCAGCAGGGCTGAACGGGGTAACACTGAAGCTTTCTTT	CASRAERGNTEAFF
16	TRBV27	TRBD1	TRBJ1-5	-	TGTGCCAGCAGTCTATCGAGGGGACAGGCCAATCAGCCCCAGCATTTT	CASSLSRGQANQPQHF
12	TRBV18	-	TRBJ2-1	-	TGTGCCAGCTCAGGGATCCACAATGAGCAGTTCTTC	CASSGIHNEQFF
15	TRBV6-5	TRBD2	TRBJ2-1	few	TGTGCCAGCGGGTCCTCGGGACTAGTGCCGGGTGAGCAGTTCTTC	CASGSSGLVPGEQFF
16	TRBV4-1	-	TRBJ1-2	-	TGCGCCAGCAGCCAAGTCTTGGGCCCGGGGGGCTATGGCTACACCTTC	CASSQVLGPGGYGYTF
13	TRBV10-3	-	TRBJ2-1	-	TGTGCCACTACCGCTTTGGCGCGGGATGAGCAGTTCTTC	CATTALARDEQFF
15	TRBV7-3	-	TRBJ2-3	-	TGTGCCAGCAGCCTACAAAGTGGGGCTGGAGATACGCAGTATTTT	CASSLQSGAGDTQYF
16	TRBV6-2/TRBV6-3	-	TRBJ2-5	many	TGTGCCAGCAGTACCATCGGCGGGCGGATAAAAGAGACCCAGTACTTC	CASSTIGGRIKETQYF
16	TRBV21-1	-	TRBJ2-7	few	TGTGCCAGCAGTGCCCGGGATGGGGAGGAGACCTACGAGCAGTACTTC	CASSARDGEETYEQYF
14	TRBV14	-	TRBJ2-1	few	TGTGCCAGCAGCCAAAGGGGAACCTACAATGAGCAGTTCTTC	CASSQRGTYNEQFF
18	TRBV24-1	-	TRBJ2-1	-	TGTGCCACCAGTGATGCTTCGGTCATGACCCGGAAGTTCGATGAGCAGTTCTTC	CATSDASVMTRKFDEQFF
14	TRBV7-9	-	TRBJ2-7	-	TGTGCCAGCAGCTTAGCGAGCAAGAACTACGAGCAGTACTTC	CASSLASKNYEQYF
14	TRBV7-9	TRBD2	TRBJ2-7	-	TGTGCCAGCAGCCTTGAGCGGGGGGCTTACGAGCAGTACTTC	CASSLERGAYEQYF
13	TRBV2	-	TRBJ2-1	-	TGTGCCAGCAGTGATCTGGGGGACAATGAGCAGTTCTTC	CASSDLGDNEQFF
13	TRBV28	-	TRBJ2-2	-	TGTGCCAGCACGGCTCCGAACACCGGGGAGCTGTTTTTT	CASTAPNTGELFF
14	TRBV24-1	-	TRBJ2-7	-	TGTGCCACCAATAAGGGGCCCCCCTCCTACGAGCAGTACTTC	CATNKGPPSYEQYF
17	TRBV7-2	TRBD2	TRBJ2-5	-	TGTGCCAGCAGCGCCGGTCTTAGCGGGGGAAACCAAGAGACCCAGTACTTC	CASSAGLSGGNQETQYF
13	TRBV14	-	TRBJ2-3	-	TGTGCCAGCAGCCAGGGCCTAGTGGATACGCAGTATTTT	CASSQGLVDTQYF
18	TRBV20-1	-	TRBJ2-3	-	TGCAGTGCTAGAGTTCTCTATGGCACGATAGCGAGCACAGATACGCAGTATTTT	CSARVLYGTIASTDTQYF
13	TRBV18	-	TRBJ2-3	few	TGTGCCAGCTCTGGGTCCGGAACAGATACGCAGTATTTT	CASSGSGTDTQYF
17	TRBV7-8	-	TRBJ1-2	few	TGTGCCAGCAGCCGGGACGCTAGAACAGTAATAAACTATGGCTACACCTTC	CASSRDARTVINYGYTF
13	TRBV29-1	TRBD2	TRBJ2-1	-	TGCAGCGTTGTTCGGGGGGTGCTCAATGAGCAGTTCTTC	CSVVRGVLNEQFF
15	TRBV7-9	TRBD1	TRBJ2-5	-	TGTGCCAGCAGCCCCCGGGACAGGGAGAGTGAGACCCAGTACTTC	CASSPRDRESETQYF
14	TRBV19	-	TRBJ2-3	-	TGTGCCAGTAGGTTGGACGCCCGGGGAGATACGCAGTATTTT	CASRLDARGDTQYF
15	TRBV27	TRBD1	TRBJ1-4	once	TGTGCCAGCAGTTGGGACAGTCTCAGGGGTGAAAAACTGTTTTTT	CASSWDSLRGEKLFF
16	TRBV5-1	-	TRBJ2-3	-	TGCGCCAGCAGCTTTATGATGCGGACTAGCACAGATACGCAGTATTTT	CASSFMMRTSTDTQYF
13	TRBV6-7	-	TRBJ2-5	-	TGTGCCAGACAACAGGTGCCACAAGAGACCCAGTACTTC	CARQQVPQETQYF
15	TRBV4-1	-	TRBJ2-1	many	TGCGCCAGCAGCCAGCGGGGAAGCTCCTACAATGAGCAGTTCTTC	CASSQRGSSYNEQFF